This is a list of T cell receptor beta chains from one sample in a study of CD8+ T cells in alopecia areata. The table came from immunoSEQ multiplex PCR; TCRdb's copy has only in-frame clones and leaves some out. Among some 200,000 clones, 56% were seen once, and the ten largest hold 4.5% to 6%. The specimen was CD8+ T cells sorted from blood. These receptors all stem from a human donor in good health. Each CDR3 is given with its conserved first and last residue. A D gene is named only where the DNA matches it firmly. Clone sizes are given selectively: once, few, many, or a class where the clone is expanded.

j_call: TRBJ2-1; d_call: TRBD1; v_call: TRBV2; clone_size: many; cdr3_aa: CASSEGQFSYNEQFF; cdr3_nt: TGTGCCAGCAGTGAGGGACAGTTCTCCTACAATGAGCAGTTCTTC
j_call: TRBJ2-7; d_call: .; v_call: TRBV7-9; clone_size: .; cdr3_aa: CASSPGYGASWYEQYF; cdr3_nt: TGTGCCAGCAGCCCGGGTTACGGGGCTTCGTGGTACGAGCAGTACTTC
j_call: TRBJ2-3; d_call: TRBD2; v_call: TRBV13; clone_size: .; cdr3_aa: CASSSTSGVTDTQYF; cdr3_nt: TGTGCCAGCAGCTCGACTAGCGGGGTAACAGATACGCAGTATTTT
j_call: TRBJ1-2; d_call: .; v_call: TRBV6-5; clone_size: .; cdr3_aa: CASGVWGSSGYTF; cdr3_nt: TGTGCCAGCGGCGTCTGGGGCTCCTCCGGCTACACCTTC
j_call: TRBJ2-3; d_call: TRBD2; v_call: TRBV7-9; clone_size: few; cdr3_aa: CASSAWGLAPADTQYF; cdr3_nt: TGTGCCAGCAGCGCCTGGGGACTAGCCCCCGCAGATACGCAGTATTTT
j_call: TRBJ2-7; d_call: TRBD1; v_call: TRBV10-3; clone_size: many; cdr3_aa: CAISESETGSYEQYF; cdr3_nt: TGTGCCATCAGTGAGTCGGAGACAGGGAGCTACGAGCAGTACTTC
j_call: TRBJ1-1; d_call: .; v_call: TRBV30; clone_size: .; cdr3_aa: CAWRETNTEAFF; cdr3_nt: TGTGCCTGGAGAGAAACGAACACTGAAGCTTTCTTT
j_call: TRBJ2-7; d_call: .; v_call: TRBV2; clone_size: .; cdr3_aa: CASRGSSYEQYF; cdr3_nt: TGTGCCAGCAGAGGAAGCTCCTACGAGCAGTACTTC
j_call: TRBJ1-2; d_call: TRBD1; v_call: TRBV5-6; clone_size: .; cdr3_aa: CASSLSNVWDRVDYTF; cdr3_nt: TGTGCCAGCAGCTTGTCAAATGTGTGGGACAGGGTCGACTACACCTTC
j_call: TRBJ1-1; d_call: .; v_call: TRBV9; clone_size: .; cdr3_aa: CASSLRGAEAFF; cdr3_nt: TGTGCCAGCAGCCTCAGAGGCGCTGAAGCTTTCTTT
j_call: TRBJ2-6; d_call: .; v_call: TRBV7-6; clone_size: .; cdr3_aa: CASSSGSVAGANVLTF; cdr3_nt: TGTGCCAGCAGCTCGGGTTCGGTGGCTGGGGCCAACGTCCTGACTTTC
j_call: TRBJ2-2; d_call: TRBD2; v_call: TRBV5-1; clone_size: .; cdr3_aa: CASSLELAGGPNTGELFF; cdr3_nt: TGCGCCAGCAGCTTGGAGTTAGCGGGGGGACCGAACACCGGGGAGCTGTTTTTT
j_call: TRBJ2-3; d_call: .; v_call: TRBV6-5; clone_size: .; cdr3_aa: CASSYSIQGGTDTQYF; cdr3_nt: TGTGCCAGCAGTTACTCGATTCAGGGGGGGACAGATACGCAGTATTTT
j_call: TRBJ2-5; d_call: .; v_call: TRBV27; clone_size: .; cdr3_aa: CASGPARDQYF; cdr3_nt: TGTGCCAGCGGCCCCGCCCGGGACCAGTACTTC
j_call: TRBJ1-1; d_call: .; v_call: TRBV12-5; clone_size: .; cdr3_aa: CASGPQENTEAFF; cdr3_nt: TGTGCTAGTGGCCCTCAGGAGAACACTGAAGCTTTCTTT
j_call: TRBJ2-1; d_call: TRBD2; v_call: TRBV7-2; clone_size: .; cdr3_aa: CASSTSSGGYNEQFF; cdr3_nt: TGTGCCAGCAGCACCTCGAGCGGGGGATACAATGAGCAGTTCTTC
j_call: TRBJ2-5; d_call: .; v_call: TRBV4-1; clone_size: once; cdr3_aa: CASSPRGETQYF; cdr3_nt: TGCGCCAGCAGTCCCCGCGGGGAGACCCAGTACTTC
j_call: TRBJ2-7; d_call: .; v_call: TRBV6-1; clone_size: .; cdr3_aa: CASSERSSYEQYF; cdr3_nt: TGTGCCAGCAGTGAGCGCAGTTCCTACGAGCAGTACTTC
j_call: TRBJ1-1; d_call: .; v_call: TRBV12-5; clone_size: .; cdr3_aa: CASGFSAGRNTEAFF; cdr3_nt: TGTGCTAGTGGTTTTTCCGCAGGGAGAAACACTGAAGCTTTCTTT
j_call: TRBJ1-1; d_call: .; v_call: TRBV19; clone_size: .; cdr3_aa: CASSHPWGTEAFF; cdr3_nt: TGTGCCAGTAGTCATCCTTGGGGCACTGAAGCTTTCTTT
j_call: TRBJ2-7; d_call: .; v_call: TRBV4-2; clone_size: few; cdr3_aa: CASSQVYGSGEQYF; cdr3_nt: TGTGCCAGCAGCCAGGTCTACGGGTCAGGTGAGCAGTACTTC
j_call: TRBJ2-7; d_call: .; v_call: TRBV27; clone_size: .; cdr3_aa: CASSWGGAYEQYF; cdr3_nt: TGTGCCAGCTCCTGGGGCGGAGCCTACGAGCAGTACTTC
j_call: TRBJ2-7; d_call: TRBD1; v_call: TRBV5-1; clone_size: .; cdr3_aa: CASSGTGAADEQYF; cdr3_nt: TGCGCCAGCAGCGGAACAGGGGCGGCCGACGAGCAGTACTTC
j_call: TRBJ2-3; d_call: .; v_call: TRBV9; clone_size: .; cdr3_aa: CASSVVPPDTQYF; cdr3_nt: TGTGCCAGCAGCGTAGTCCCCCCAGATACGCAGTATTTT
j_call: TRBJ2-3; d_call: .; v_call: TRBV7-9; clone_size: .; cdr3_aa: CASSLFSLSSGDTQYF; cdr3_nt: TGTGCCAGCAGCTTATTCTCGCTGAGCTCAGGAGATACGCAGTATTTT
j_call: TRBJ1-2; d_call: .; v_call: TRBV7-9; clone_size: .; cdr3_aa: CASSLALGDVANYGYTF; cdr3_nt: TGTGCCAGCAGCTTAGCCCTCGGGGACGTAGCTAACTATGGCTACACCTTC
j_call: TRBJ1-6; d_call: .; v_call: TRBV27; clone_size: .; cdr3_aa: CASSLWGGLYTNSPLHF; cdr3_nt: TGTGCCAGCAGTTTATGGGGCGGCCTCTATACGAATTCACCCCTCCACTTT
j_call: TRBJ2-5; d_call: TRBD2; v_call: TRBV6-6; clone_size: few; cdr3_aa: CASSSSGSQETQYF; cdr3_nt: TGTGCCAGCAGCTCTAGCGGAAGCCAAGAGACCCAGTACTTC
j_call: TRBJ2-3; d_call: TRBD1; v_call: TRBV4-1; clone_size: once; cdr3_aa: CASSQQGVGDTQYF; cdr3_nt: TGCGCCAGCAGCCAACAGGGGGTGGGAGATACGCAGTATTTT
j_call: TRBJ2-7; d_call: .; v_call: TRBV5-4; clone_size: .; cdr3_aa: CASSVQGLEQYF; cdr3_nt: TGTGCCAGCAGCGTCCAGGGCCTCGAGCAGTACTTC
j_call: TRBJ1-2; d_call: .; v_call: TRBV11-2; clone_size: .; cdr3_aa: CASSLGGFGYGYTF; cdr3_nt: TGTGCCAGCAGCTTAGGAGGGTTCGGCTATGGCTACACCTTC
j_call: TRBJ2-3; d_call: TRBD2; v_call: TRBV5-6; clone_size: once; cdr3_aa: CASSLALAGDTQYF; cdr3_nt: TGTGCCAGCAGCTTGGCCCTAGCGGGAGATACGCAGTATTTT
j_call: TRBJ1-1; d_call: .; v_call: TRBV29-1; clone_size: few; cdr3_aa: CSVEWAWNTEAFF; cdr3_nt: TGCAGCGTTGAGTGGGCTTGGAACACTGAAGCTTTCTTT
j_call: TRBJ1-5; d_call: TRBD1; v_call: TRBV13; clone_size: .; cdr3_aa: CASSIRTGGNQPQHF; cdr3_nt: TGTGCCAGCAGCATCCGAACAGGGGGGAATCAGCCCCAGCATTTT
j_call: TRBJ2-5; d_call: .; v_call: TRBV23-1; clone_size: many; cdr3_aa: CASSQSRETQYF; cdr3_nt: TGCGCCAGCAGTCAATCACGAGAGACCCAGTACTTC
j_call: TRBJ1-4; d_call: TRBD1; v_call: TRBV4-1; clone_size: few; cdr3_aa: CASSRGDRQEKLFF; cdr3_nt: TGCGCCAGCAGCCGAGGGGACAGGCAGGAAAAACTGTTTTTT
j_call: TRBJ1-2; d_call: .; v_call: TRBV9; clone_size: .; cdr3_aa: CASSAGTVGGSDGYTF; cdr3_nt: TGTGCCAGCAGCGCGGGGACCGTGGGGGGAAGCGATGGCTACACCTTC
j_call: TRBJ2-1; d_call: TRBD2; v_call: TRBV5-1; clone_size: once; cdr3_aa: CASSLVSGEYNEQFF; cdr3_nt: TGCGCCAGCAGCTTGGTTAGCGGGGAATACAATGAGCAGTTCTTC
j_call: TRBJ2-1; d_call: .; v_call: TRBV29-1; clone_size: .; cdr3_aa: CSVEEGGPRYSNEQFF; cdr3_nt: TGCAGCGTTGAGGAAGGCGGTCCCCGTTACTCCAATGAGCAGTTCTTC
j_call: TRBJ1-2; d_call: .; v_call: TRBV2; clone_size: .; cdr3_aa: CASMTWEGDGYTF; cdr3_nt: TGTGCCAGCATGACTTGGGAAGGGGATGGCTACACCTTC
j_call: TRBJ2-5; d_call: .; v_call: TRBV2; clone_size: .; cdr3_aa: CASSEGLETQYF; cdr3_nt: TGTGCCAGCAGTGAAGGCTTGGAGACCCAGTACTTC